Following are 15 T cell receptor beta chains from one sample sequenced in a study of cytomegalovirus exposure and HLA in healthy donors (dated by TCRdb to 2016 to 2017). The method was the immunoSEQ multiplex PCR assay. A mixture of 60 forward primers for TCR Vbeta segments and 13 reverse primers for TCR Jbeta segments was used in the multiplex PCR. This immuneACCESS table, as held by TCRdb, lists in-frame sequences with V and J called but not all clones. Of the missing ones, under half trace to an unresolved V gene in checked studies; the others have no known cause. Across this sample there are about 160,000 clones, with about two thirds seen only once. The ten largest clones add up to about 2.7% of the sample. Sample: PBMCs. Source of these receptors: a woman aged 30 to 39 in good health and CMV-seronegative.

This CDR3 reads CASSGGKSYEQYF. Here the CDR3 DNA reads TGTGCCAGCAGTGGAGGGAAATCCTACGAGCAGTACTTC. The gene calls are TRBV27 and TRBJ2-7, with D perhaps TRBD2 (6 bases). V was shortened by 5 bases and J by 1 base, with 9 bases between the two germline ends. The CDR3 loop spans 13 amino acids. CDR1 MNHEY and CDR2 SMNVEV come from the germline V gene (reference sequence).

The chain combines TRBV28 with TRBJ2-1, with 8 positions matching TRBD2. V lost 4 bases to trimming and J lost 4 bases; unmatched junction nucleotides: 6. The CDR3 extends over 15 amino acids. Germline V gene sequence: CDR1 MDHEN, CDR2 SYDVKM. The CDR3 loop reads CASSSPGGTYNEQFF. The DNA for the CDR3 is TGTGCCAGCAGTTCACCGGGGGGGACATACAATGAGCAGTTCTTC.

The chain links TRBV7-9 to TRBJ1-2; D not resolved. V was pared by 3 bases and J by 5 bases, with 13 bases between. The CDR3 sequence is 14 residues long. CDR1 and CDR2 (germline): SEHNR, FQNEAQ (reference sequence). CDR3 sequence reads: CASSLEGSLYGYTF. The CDR3 region has the DNA TGTGCCAGCAGCTTGGAGGGCTCCCTATATGGCTACACCTTC.

This chain links TRBV30 with TRBJ2-1, with 9 positions matching TRBD1. Per germline, CDR1 GTSNPN and CDR2 SVGIG (reference sequence). V gave up 2 bases and J gave up 3 bases; unmatched junction bases: 17. The CDR3 has 19 residues. This chain's CDR3 is CAWSSSWTGAGLGYNEQFF. CDR3 sequence (DNA): TGTGCCTGGAGTTCGTCCTGGACAGGGGCCGGTTTGGGCTACAATGAGCAGTTCTTC.

A few counts support this clone. The chain couples TRBV19 to TRBJ1-5, with no clear D. The CDR3 contains 15 residues. Trimming shortened V by 3 bases and J by 1 base, and 10 bases separated the two germline ends. Germline values: CDR1 LNHDA, CDR2 SQIVND (reference sequence). CDR3 bases: TGTGCCAGTAGTATTGTAGGAGGGAGCAATCAGCCCCAGCATTTT. It translates to CASSIVGGSNQPQHF.

A single count supports this clone. The chain joins TRBV2 to TRBJ2-7; possibly TRBD2 for D (6 bases). The V gene lost 7 bases and the J gene lost 6 bases, with 16 bases spanning the gap. This CDR3 is built from 13 residues. The V gene's germline CDR1 is SNHLY and CDR2 FYNNEI. CDR3: CASTPRWGGEQYF. CDR3 bases: TGTGCCAGCACCCCTAGATGGGGAGGCGAGCAGTACTTC.

The chain links TRBV4-3 to TRBJ2-3; D possibly corresponds to TRBD1 (7 bases). V shed 0 bases and J shed 4 bases, with 8 bases lying between them. The CDR3 runs to 14 residues. Germline CDR1 LGHNA, CDR2 YSLEER. The CDR3 nucleotides are TGCGCCAGCAGCCAAGACAGGGGGGCAGATACGCAGTATTTT. It encodes CASSQDRGADTQYF.

The V and J genes are TRBV9 and TRBJ1-4; 9 bases are shared with TRBD1. The CDR3 runs 15 residues. Germline CDR1 is SGDLS and CDR2 is YYNGEE. Unmatched junction bases numbered 7, after V lost 4 bases and J lost 6 bases. CDR3 sequence reads: CASSPRTGVDEKLFF. As DNA, the CDR3 is TGTGCCAGCAGCCCCCGGACAGGGGTAGATGAAAAACTGTTTTTT.

This chain connects TRBV11-2 to TRBJ2-7; D is perhaps TRBD1 (5 bases). V was cut by 2 bases and J by 6 bases, with 8 bases left in between. The CDR3 loop spans 12 amino acids. CDR1 and CDR2 from the germline V gene are SGHAT and FQNNGV. The CDR3 region has the DNA TGTGCCAGCAGCTTAACAGGCCTCGAGCAGTACTTC. Residues: CASSLTGLEQYF.

This clone was counted a single time. For the CDR3, the DNA is TGTGCCAGCAGTACTACCCCAAACGTCCTGACTTTC. The encoded protein is CASSTTPNVLTF. The chain has TRBV28 and TRBJ2-6, with D uncertain. Trimming shortened V by 5 bases and J by 10 bases, and 9 bases separated the two germline ends. Germline CDR1 reads MDHEN; CDR2 reads SYDVKM. CDR3 size: 12 residues.

J is TRBJ2-7 and V is TRBV28; possible D gene TRBD2, 6 bases. The germline V and J ends were trimmed by 8 bases and 2 bases, with 10 bases remaining between them. This CDR3 region has 12 residues. The germline V gene has CDR1 MDHEN and CDR2 SYDVKM. The CDR3 DNA follows: TGTGCCAGCTTAGCGGACACCTACGAGCAGTACTTC. It codes for CASLADTYEQYF.

V usage is TRBV6-5 and J usage is TRBJ1-5; 8 nucleotides line up with TRBD1. Germline loops: CDR1 MNHEY, CDR2 SVGAGI. The CDR3 is 14 residues long. J lost 3 bases, V lost 8 bases, and 6 bases had no gene match. This CDR3 reads CASGETGVNQPQHF. CDR3 bases: TGTGCCAGCGGCGAGACAGGGGTCAATCAGCCCCAGCATTTT.

V gene TRBV15 combines with J gene TRBJ1-2; D might be TRBD1 (6 bases). The CDR3 is 13 amino acids. The germline V gene encodes CDR1 LNHNV and CDR2 YYDKDF (reference sequence). The V gene lost 6 bases and the J gene lost 3 bases, with 11 bases spanning the gap. The CDR3 DNA is TGTGCCACCAGTGATTCAGGGGACTATGGCTACACCTTC. Translated: CATSDSGDYGYTF.

In the case of this clone: One end of the junction fails to match germline, which may point to a read error. The V call is TRBV27, the J call TRBJ1-1; D is undetermined. Germline V CDR1 and CDR2: MNHEY, SMNVEV (reference sequence). This CDR3 has 16 residues. The CDR3 bases are TGTGCTAGCAGGAGGGTTTTGGCGGGTTGGGTCACTGAAGCTTTCTTT. It translates to CASRRVLAGWVTEAFF.

The chain recombines TRBV27 with TRBJ2-7; 8 bases line up with TRBD1. Germline V lookup: CDR1 MNHEY, CDR2 SMNVEV (reference sequence). The ends lost 5 bases at V and 3 bases at J; junction bases unmatched: 9. CDR3 length: 15 amino acids. The CDR3 loop is CASSLRTGIIYEQYF. CDR3 nucleotides: TGTGCCAGCAGTCTTCGGACAGGGATAATCTACGAGCAGTACTTC.